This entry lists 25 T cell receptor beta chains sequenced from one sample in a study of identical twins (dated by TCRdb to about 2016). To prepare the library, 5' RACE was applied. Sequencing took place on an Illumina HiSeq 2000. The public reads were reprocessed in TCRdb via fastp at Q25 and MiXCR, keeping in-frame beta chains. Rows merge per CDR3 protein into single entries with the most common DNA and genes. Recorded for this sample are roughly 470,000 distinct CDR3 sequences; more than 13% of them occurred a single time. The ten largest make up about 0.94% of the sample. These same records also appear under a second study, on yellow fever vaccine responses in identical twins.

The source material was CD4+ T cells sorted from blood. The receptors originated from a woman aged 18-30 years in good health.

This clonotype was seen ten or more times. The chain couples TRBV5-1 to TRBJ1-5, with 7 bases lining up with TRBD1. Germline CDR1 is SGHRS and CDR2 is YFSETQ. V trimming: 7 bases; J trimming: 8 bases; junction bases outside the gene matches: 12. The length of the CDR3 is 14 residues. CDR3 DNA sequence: TGCGCCAGCCGAGAGGGGAGGGGGCAAGAGCCCCAGCATTTT. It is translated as CASREGRGQEPQHF. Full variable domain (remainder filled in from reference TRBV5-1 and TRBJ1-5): KAGVTQTPRYLIKTRGQQVTLSCSPISGHRSVSWYQQTPGQGLQFLFEYFSETQRNKGNFPGRFSGRQFSNSRSEMNVSTLELGDSALYLCASREGRGQEPQHFGDGTRLSIL.

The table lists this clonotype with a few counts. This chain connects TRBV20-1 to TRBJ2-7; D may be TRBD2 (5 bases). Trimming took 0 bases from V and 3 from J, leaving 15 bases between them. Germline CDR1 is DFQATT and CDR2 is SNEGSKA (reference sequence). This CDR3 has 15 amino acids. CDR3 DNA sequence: TGCAGTGCTAGAGAGGGCCGGGGTTTCTACTACGAGCAGTACTTC. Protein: CSAREGRGFYYEQYF.

CDR3 loop: CASSGLAGRLDEQFF. The CDR3 DNA sequence: TGTGCCAGCAGTGGACTAGCGGGGCGACTGGATGAGCAGTTCTTC. This sequence joins TRBV12-3 or TRBV12-4 and TRBJ2-1; 12 bases align to TRBD2. The CDR3 is 15 amino acids. V shed 5 bases, J shed 8 bases, and the junction held 7 bases outside the gene matches.

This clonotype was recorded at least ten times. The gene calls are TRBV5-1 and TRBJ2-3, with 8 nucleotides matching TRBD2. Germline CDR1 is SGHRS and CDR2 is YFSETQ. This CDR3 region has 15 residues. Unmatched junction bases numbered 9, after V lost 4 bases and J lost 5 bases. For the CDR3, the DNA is TGCGCCAGCAGCCCAGGAGCGGGAGCGGTAGATACGCAGTATTTT. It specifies CASSPGAGAVDTQYF.

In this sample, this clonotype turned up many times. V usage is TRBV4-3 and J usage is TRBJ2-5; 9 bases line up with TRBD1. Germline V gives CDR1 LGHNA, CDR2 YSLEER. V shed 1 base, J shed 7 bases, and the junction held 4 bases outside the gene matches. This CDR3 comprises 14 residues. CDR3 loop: CASSQGQGEGTQYF. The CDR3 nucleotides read TGCGCCAGCAGCCAAGGACAGGGGGAAGGGACCCAGTACTTC.

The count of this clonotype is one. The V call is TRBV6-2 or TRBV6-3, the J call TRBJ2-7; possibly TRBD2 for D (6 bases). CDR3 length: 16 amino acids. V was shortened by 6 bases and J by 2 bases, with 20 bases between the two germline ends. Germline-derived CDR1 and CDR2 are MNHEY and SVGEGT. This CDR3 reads CASSLGGGYATYEQYF. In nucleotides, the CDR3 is TGTGCCAGCAGCCTCGGGGGAGGCTACGCCACCTACGAGCAGTACTTC.

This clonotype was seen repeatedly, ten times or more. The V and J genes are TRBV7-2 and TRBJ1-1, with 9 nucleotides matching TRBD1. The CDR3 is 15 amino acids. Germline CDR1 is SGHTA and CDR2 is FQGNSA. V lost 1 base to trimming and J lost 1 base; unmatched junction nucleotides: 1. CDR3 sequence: CASSLVGQGNTEAFF. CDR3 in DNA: TGTGCCAGCAGCTTAGTGGGACAGGGGAACACTGAAGCTTTCTTT. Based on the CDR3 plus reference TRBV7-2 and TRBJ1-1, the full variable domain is GAGVSQSPSNKVTEKGKDVELRCDPISGHTALYWYRQSLGQGLEFLIYFQGNSAPDKSGLPSDRFSAERTGGSVSTLTIQRTQQEDSAVYLCASSLVGQGNTEAFFGQGTRLTVV.

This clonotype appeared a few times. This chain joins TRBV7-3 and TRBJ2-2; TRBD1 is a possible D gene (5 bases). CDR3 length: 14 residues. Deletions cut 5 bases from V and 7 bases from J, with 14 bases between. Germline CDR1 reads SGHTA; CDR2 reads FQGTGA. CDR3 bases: TGTGCCAGCAGCCCAGGGCCCCAAGGCGGGGAGCTGTTTTTT. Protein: CASSPGPQGGELFF.

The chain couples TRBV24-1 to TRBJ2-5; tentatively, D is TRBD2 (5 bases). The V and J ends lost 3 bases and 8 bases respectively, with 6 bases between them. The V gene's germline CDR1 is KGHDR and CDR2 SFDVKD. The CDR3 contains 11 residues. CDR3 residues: CATSDGGTQYF. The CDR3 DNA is TGTGCCACCAGTGATGGAGGTACCCAGTACTTC.

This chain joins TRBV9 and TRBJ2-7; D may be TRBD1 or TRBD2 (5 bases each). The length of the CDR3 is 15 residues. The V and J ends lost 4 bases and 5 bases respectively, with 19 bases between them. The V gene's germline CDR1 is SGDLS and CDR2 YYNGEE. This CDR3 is CASSPTSGASHEQYF. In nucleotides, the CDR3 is TGTGCCAGCAGCCCCACCTCCGGGGCGAGTCACGAGCAGTACTTC.

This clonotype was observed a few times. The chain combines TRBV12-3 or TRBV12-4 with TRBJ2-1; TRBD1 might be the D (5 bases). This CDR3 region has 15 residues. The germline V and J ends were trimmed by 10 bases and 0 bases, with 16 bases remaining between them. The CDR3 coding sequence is TGTGCCACCGACAAGGACACGAGCTCCTACAATGAGCAGTTCTTC. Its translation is CATDKDTSSYNEQFF.

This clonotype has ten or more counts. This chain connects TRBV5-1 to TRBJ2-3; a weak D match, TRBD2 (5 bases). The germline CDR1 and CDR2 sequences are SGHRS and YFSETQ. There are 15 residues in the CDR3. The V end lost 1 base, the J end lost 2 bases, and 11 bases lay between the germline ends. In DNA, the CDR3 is TGCGCCAGCAGCTTGAACCCGGGAAACACAGATACGCAGTATTTT. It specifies CASSLNPGNTDTQYF.

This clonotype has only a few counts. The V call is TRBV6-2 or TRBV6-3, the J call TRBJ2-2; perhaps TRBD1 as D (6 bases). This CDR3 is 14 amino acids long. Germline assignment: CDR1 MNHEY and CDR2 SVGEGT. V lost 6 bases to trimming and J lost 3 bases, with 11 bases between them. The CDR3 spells CASREWTDTGELFF. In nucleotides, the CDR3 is TGTGCCAGCAGGGAATGGACAGACACCGGGGAGCTGTTTTTT.

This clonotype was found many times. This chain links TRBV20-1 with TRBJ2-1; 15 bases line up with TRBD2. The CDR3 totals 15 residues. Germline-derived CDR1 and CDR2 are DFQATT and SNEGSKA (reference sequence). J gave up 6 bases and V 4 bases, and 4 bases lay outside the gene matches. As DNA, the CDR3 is TGCAGTGCTACGCCGGGACTAGCGGGAGGCAATGAGCAGTTCTTC. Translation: CSATPGLAGGNEQFF.

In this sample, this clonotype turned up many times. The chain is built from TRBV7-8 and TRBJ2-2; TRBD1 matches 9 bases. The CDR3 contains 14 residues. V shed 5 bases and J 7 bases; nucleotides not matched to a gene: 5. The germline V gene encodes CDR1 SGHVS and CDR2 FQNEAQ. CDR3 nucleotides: TGTGCCAGCAGCGCCGGACAGGGGTTCGGGGAGCTGTTTTTT. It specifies CASSAGQGFGELFF.

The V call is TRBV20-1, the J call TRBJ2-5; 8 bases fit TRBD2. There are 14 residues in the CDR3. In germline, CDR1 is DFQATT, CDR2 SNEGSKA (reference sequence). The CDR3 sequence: CSSRERGNQETQYF. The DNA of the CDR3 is TGCAGCTCCCGGGAGCGGGGGAACCAAGAGACCCAGTACTTC.

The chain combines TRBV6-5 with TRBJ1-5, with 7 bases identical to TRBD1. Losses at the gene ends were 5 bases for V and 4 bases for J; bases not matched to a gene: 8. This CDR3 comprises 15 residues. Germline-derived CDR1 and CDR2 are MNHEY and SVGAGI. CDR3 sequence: CASSLDRALNQPQHF. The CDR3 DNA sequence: TGTGCCAGCAGTCTCGACAGGGCACTTAATCAGCCCCAGCATTTT.

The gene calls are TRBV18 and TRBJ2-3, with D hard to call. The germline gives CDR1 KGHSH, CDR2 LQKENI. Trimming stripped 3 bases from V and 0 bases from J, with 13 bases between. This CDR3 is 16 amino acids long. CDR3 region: CASSPGVSPSTDTQYF. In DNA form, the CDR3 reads TGTGCCAGCTCACCCGGTGTCAGCCCTAGCACAGATACGCAGTATTTT.

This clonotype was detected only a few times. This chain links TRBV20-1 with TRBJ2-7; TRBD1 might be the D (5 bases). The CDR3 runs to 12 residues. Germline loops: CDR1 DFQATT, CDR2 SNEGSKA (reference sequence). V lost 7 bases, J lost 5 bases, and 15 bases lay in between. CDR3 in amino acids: CSGSRVIHEQYF. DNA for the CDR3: TGCAGTGGAAGCAGGGTTATTCACGAGCAGTACTTC.

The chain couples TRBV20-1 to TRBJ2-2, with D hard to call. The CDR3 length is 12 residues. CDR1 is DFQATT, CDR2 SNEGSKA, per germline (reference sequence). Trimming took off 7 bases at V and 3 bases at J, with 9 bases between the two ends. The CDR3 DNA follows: TGCAGTGTCCTCTTAGACACCGGGGAGCTGTTTTTT. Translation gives CSVLLDTGELFF.

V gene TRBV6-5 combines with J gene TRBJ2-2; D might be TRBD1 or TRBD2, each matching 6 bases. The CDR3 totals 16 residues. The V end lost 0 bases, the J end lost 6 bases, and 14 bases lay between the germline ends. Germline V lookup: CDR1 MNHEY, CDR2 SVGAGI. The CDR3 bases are TGTGCCAGCAGTTACTCGTTGGGGGGCGGGTCCGGGGAGCTGTTTTTT. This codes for CASSYSLGGGSGELFF.

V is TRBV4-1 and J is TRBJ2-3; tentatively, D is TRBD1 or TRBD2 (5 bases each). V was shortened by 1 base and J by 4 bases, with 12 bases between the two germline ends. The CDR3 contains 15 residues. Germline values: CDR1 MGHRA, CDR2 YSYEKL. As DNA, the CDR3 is TGCGCCAGCAGCCAAGTGGTGGGGGAACCAGATACGCAGTATTTT. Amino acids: CASSQVVGEPDTQYF.

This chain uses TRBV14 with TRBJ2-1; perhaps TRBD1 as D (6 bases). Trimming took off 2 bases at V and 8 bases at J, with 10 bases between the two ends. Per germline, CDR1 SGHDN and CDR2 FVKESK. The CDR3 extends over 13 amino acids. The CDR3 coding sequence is TGTGCCAGCAGCCAAACCAGGGGACATGAGCAGTTCTTC. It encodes CASSQTRGHEQFF.

The chain's CDR3 is CAISSDRGPYEQYF. The CDR3 DNA sequence: TGTGCCATCAGTTCGGACAGGGGGCCGTACGAGCAGTACTTC. The chain couples TRBV10-3 to TRBJ2-7; 11 bases are shared with TRBD1. The V segment lost 5 bases and the J segment 4 bases; nucleotides outside the gene matches: 4. This CDR3 is 14 amino acids long. CDR1 and CDR2 (germline): ENHRY, SYGVKD.

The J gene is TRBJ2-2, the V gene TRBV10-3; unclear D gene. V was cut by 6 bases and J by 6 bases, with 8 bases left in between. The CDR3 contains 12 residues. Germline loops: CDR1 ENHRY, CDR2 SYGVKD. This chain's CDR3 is CAISYTAGELFF. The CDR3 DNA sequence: TGTGCCATCAGCTACACGGCCGGGGAGCTGTTTTTT.